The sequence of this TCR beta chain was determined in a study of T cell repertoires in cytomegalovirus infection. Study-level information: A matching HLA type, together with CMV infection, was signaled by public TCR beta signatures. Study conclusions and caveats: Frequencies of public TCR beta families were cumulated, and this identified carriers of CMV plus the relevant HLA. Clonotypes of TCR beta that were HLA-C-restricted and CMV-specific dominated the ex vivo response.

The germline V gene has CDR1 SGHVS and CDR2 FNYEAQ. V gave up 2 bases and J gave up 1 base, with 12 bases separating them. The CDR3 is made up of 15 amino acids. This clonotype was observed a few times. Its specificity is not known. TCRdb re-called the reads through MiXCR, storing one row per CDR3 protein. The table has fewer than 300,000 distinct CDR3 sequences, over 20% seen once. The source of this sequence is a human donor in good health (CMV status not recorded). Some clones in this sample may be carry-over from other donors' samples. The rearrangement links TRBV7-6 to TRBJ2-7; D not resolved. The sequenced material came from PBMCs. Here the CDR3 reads CASSLFLGSSYEQYF. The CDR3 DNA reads TGTGCCAGCAGCTTATTCTTGGGATCTTCCTACGAGCAGTACTTC.